One and the same sample provided the 9 T cell receptor beta chains below, sequenced in a study of CD8+ T cells in alopecia areata. The treatment was: oral pan-JAK inhibitor, 5-10 mg twice daily. cDNA reverse transcribed from extracted RNA served as the sequencing template. Using immunoSEQ multiplex PCR, the repertoire was profiled, and TCRdb retains in-frame clones only, with some absent. The table lists about 190,000 clones, 50% to 60% of them singletons, with 0.65% to 0.7% in the top ten. The material sequenced was CD4+ T cells sorted from blood, taken at week 4, from a patient treated with tofacitinib. These receptors all come from a human donor with alopecia areata.

V usage is TRBV2 and J usage is TRBJ2-1; perhaps TRBD2 as D (5 bases). V was pared by 7 bases and J by 5 bases, with 12 bases between. Germline loops: CDR1 SNHLY, CDR2 FYNNEI. CDR3 length: 13 amino acids. CDR3 protein: CASKRAANNEQFF. As DNA, the CDR3 is TGTGCCAGCAAGCGAGCGGCCAACAATGAGCAGTTCTTC.

The chain is built from TRBV15 and TRBJ2-1, with 8 bases that match TRBD1. Germline assignment: CDR1 LNHNV and CDR2 YYDKDF (reference sequence). The trim removed 6 bases at V and 0 bases at J, leaving 4 bases unmatched. The CDR3 runs 15 residues. CDR3 sequence: CATRSGTGSYNEQFF. The CDR3 coding sequence is TGTGCCACCAGATCCGGGACAGGCTCCTACAATGAGCAGTTCTTC.

This clone was detected once. V gene TRBV28 combines with J gene TRBJ1-1, with D possibly TRBD1 on 6 matching bases. The length of the CDR3 is 13 residues. The germline V gene encodes CDR1 MDHEN and CDR2 SYDVKM. V lost 6 bases to trimming and J lost 8 bases, with 16 bases between them. CDR3 protein: CASRSDRKQEAFF. CDR3 DNA sequence: TGTGCCAGCAGATCCGACAGGAAACAAGAAGCTTTCTTT.

The gene calls are TRBV30 and TRBJ1-5; 11 bases fit TRBD1. The trim removed 0 bases at V and 7 bases at J, leaving 5 bases unmatched. CDR1 is GTSNPN and CDR2 is SVGIG in the germline V gene (reference sequence). This CDR3 is built from 15 residues. CDR3 sequence (DNA): TGTGCCTGGAGTGTAGGGACAGGGGGATTGCAGCCCCAGCATTTT. Translation gives CAWSVGTGGLQPQHF.

The chain links TRBV6-5 to TRBJ1-1, with 9 bases that match TRBD1. The length of the CDR3 is 14 residues. Trimming took 8 bases from V and 5 from J; bases not matched to a gene: 9. The germline V gene has CDR1 MNHEY and CDR2 SVGAGI. The CDR3, as DNA: TGTGCCAGCCGCCAAGACAGGGGGAGAACTGAAGCTTTCTTT. As protein: CASRQDRGRTEAFF.

The V gene is TRBV27, the J gene TRBJ2-1, with 12 bases matching TRBD1. The CDR3 is made up of 19 amino acids. Germline V gives CDR1 MNHEY, CDR2 SMNVEV (reference sequence). The V and J ends lost 4 bases and 12 bases, in that order; junction bases with no gene match: 22. The CDR3 DNA reads as TGTGCCAGCAGTTCCGGGACAGGGGGCGGTCCGGCGCGGCCTAGGGGGCAGTTCTTC. Translation gives CASSSGTGGGPARPRGQFF.

This clone showed up just a few times. V and J are TRBV29-1 and TRBJ2-3, with 9 bases aligning to TRBD1. With 4 bases clipped from V and 4 bases from J, the junction kept 12 bases outside the gene matches. CDR1 is SQVTM and CDR2 is ANQGSEA in the germline V gene. The CDR3 is 16 amino acids. This chain's CDR3 is CSVGFRGQGRPDTQYF. CDR3 nucleotides: TGCAGCGTTGGGTTCCGGGGACAGGGTCGGCCAGATACGCAGTATTTT.

V gene TRBV5-1 combines with J gene TRBJ2-5; D ambiguous. V dropped 3 bases and J dropped 5 bases, with 17 bases sitting between them. The germline gives CDR1 SGHRS, CDR2 YFSETQ. The CDR3 runs to 15 residues. CDR3 region: CASSSVEDVRETQYF. CDR3 in DNA: TGCGCCAGCAGCTCAGTCGAGGACGTTCGGGAGACCCAGTACTTC.

This chain links TRBV28 with TRBJ1-4; D gene unclear. V was pared by 3 bases and J by 8 bases, with 13 bases between. The CDR3 totals 14 residues. The germline V gene has CDR1 MDHEN and CDR2 SYDVKM. CDR3 nucleotide sequence: TGTGCCAGCAGTTTCACCTCCTTAAGGGAAAAACTGTTTTTT. It translates to CASSFTSLREKLFF. Combining the CDR3 with reference TRBV28 and TRBJ1-4 gives the whole variable domain DVKVTQSSRYLVKRTGEKVFLECVQDMDHENMFWYRQDPGLGLRLIYFSYDVKMKEKGDIPEGYSVSREKKERFSLILESASTNQTSMYLCASSFTSLREKLFFGSGTQLSVL.